The TCR beta chain under discussion was sequenced for a study of T cell responses to AZD1222 COVID-19 vaccine. Overall study context: Second doses that came at about 4 or about 12 weeks were put together.

As regards this clone: Its matching antigen is unknown.

Profiling relied on immunoSEQ multiplex PCR, and the TCRdb table lists in-frame clones only, not all of them. The data show under 150,000 clones, over 90% seen once. Study-level findings and limits: Increases in Spike-specific TCR breadth and depth were seen after two AZD1222 doses.

The sequence came from an adult in good health. The material sequenced was peripheral blood, taken on day 0 of AZD1222 vaccination.

CDR3 in DNA: TGTGCCAGCAGCCCCATGACCGCTGGAAACACCATATATTTT. Its protein is CASSPMTAGNTIYF. The chain combines TRBV6-5 with TRBJ1-3, with D uncertain. The CDR3 is 14 residues long. V gave up 6 bases and J gave up 2 bases, with 11 bases separating them. CDR1 and CDR2 from the germline V gene are MNHEY and SVGAGI.